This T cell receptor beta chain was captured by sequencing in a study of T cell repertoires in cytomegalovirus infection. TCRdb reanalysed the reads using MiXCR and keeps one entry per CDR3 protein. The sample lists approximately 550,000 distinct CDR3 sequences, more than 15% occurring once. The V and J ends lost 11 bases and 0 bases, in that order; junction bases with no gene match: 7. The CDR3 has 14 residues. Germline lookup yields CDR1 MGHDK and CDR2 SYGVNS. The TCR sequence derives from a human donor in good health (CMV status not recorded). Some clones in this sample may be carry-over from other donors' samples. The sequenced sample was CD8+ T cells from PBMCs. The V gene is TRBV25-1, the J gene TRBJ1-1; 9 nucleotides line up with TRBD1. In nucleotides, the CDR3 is TGTGCCGTCCGGGACAGGGAAGTGAACACTGAAGCTTTCTTT. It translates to CAVRDREVNTEAFF.